The 13 T cell receptor beta chains given below trace back to one sample, sequenced in a study of blood T cell repertoires in COVID-19. Sequencing used immunoSEQ multiplex PCR; TCRdb keeps in-frame clones, though not all of them. The sample includes about 140,000 clones, more than 80% seen only once; the top ten take 11%. Sequenced input: peripheral blood. These receptor sequences come from a woman of 80 years or more with acute or convalescent COVID-19.

The chain is built from TRBV18 and TRBJ2-5, with 7 bases identical to TRBD2. Germline-derived CDR1 and CDR2 are KGHSH and LQKENI. The CDR3 is 14 residues long. V lost 2 bases to trimming and J lost 1 base; unmatched junction nucleotides: 1. CDR3 coding DNA: TGTGCCAGCTCACCAGGGGGGGGCCAAGAGACCCAGTACTTC. This translates into CASSPGGGQETQYF.

This clone has just one count. The J gene is TRBJ2-3, the V gene TRBV19, with no clear D. The CDR3 runs to 14 residues. Germline V lookup: CDR1 LNHDA, CDR2 SQIVND (reference sequence). V was trimmed by 1 base and J by 7 bases, leaving 12 bases between them. The CDR3 protein is CASSIGAQYHTQYF. The CDR3, as DNA: TGTGCCAGTAGTATAGGGGCCCAGTACCATACGCAGTATTTT.

The CDR3 loop reads CASSLGQGYNEQFF. The CDR3 DNA is TGCGCCAGCAGTTTAGGACAGGGCTACAATGAGCAGTTCTTC. The chain is built from TRBV5-1 and TRBJ2-1, with 8 bases identical to TRBD1. The CDR3 consists of 14 residues. Germline V gene sequence: CDR1 SGHRS, CDR2 YFSETQ. Losses at the gene ends were 5 bases for V and 3 bases for J; bases not matched to a gene: 4.

The rearrangement links TRBV24-1 to TRBJ2-7; tentatively, D is TRBD1 (5 bases). Germline assignment: CDR1 KGHDR and CDR2 SFDVKD. The ends were cut back, 1 base at V and 0 bases at J, with 12 bases in the middle. The CDR3 runs to 16 residues. CDR3 coding DNA: TGTGCCACCAGTGATTTCCCAGGGCCAAGCTCCTACGAGCAGTACTTC. Amino acids: CATSDFPGPSSYEQYF.

V usage is TRBV5-6 and J usage is TRBJ1-2, with D tentatively TRBD1 (5 bases). CDR3 size: 14 residues. Trimming took 2 bases from V and 8 from J, leaving 16 bases between them. CDR1 is SGHDT and CDR2 is YYEEEE in the germline V gene. The CDR3 DNA reads TGTGCCAGCAGCTTAGGGCCGGGAGGGGACGGCTACACCTTC. Its protein product is CASSLGPGGDGYTF. The full variable domain, completed using reference TRBV5-6 and TRBJ1-2, is DAGVTQSPTHLIKTRGQQVTLRCSPKSGHDTVSWYQQALGQGPQFIFQYYEEEERQRGNFPDRFSGHQFPNYSSELNVNALLLGDSALYLCASSLGPGGDGYTFGSGTRLTVV.

This chain joins TRBV5-1 and TRBJ2-7; D remains ambiguous. V lost 2 bases and J lost 0, with 9 bases in between. There are 14 residues in the CDR3. Per the germline V gene, CDR1 is SGHRS and CDR2 is YFSETQ. The CDR3 region is CASSFRVNSYEQYF. As DNA, the CDR3 is TGCGCCAGCAGCTTCCGGGTCAACTCCTACGAGCAGTACTTC.

The chain carries TRBV6-2 or TRBV6-3 and TRBJ1-1; D unclear. Germline V CDR1 and CDR2: MNHEY, SVGEGT. Trimming took 1 base from V and 0 from J, leaving 6 bases between them. The CDR3 runs to 14 residues. For the CDR3, the DNA is TGTGCCAGCAGTTACTATAGAATGAACACTGAAGCTTTCTTT. Its translation is CASSYYRMNTEAFF.

The chain is built from TRBV9 and TRBJ2-1; perhaps TRBD1 as D (5 bases). The CDR3 contains 16 residues. V was pared by 4 bases and J by 2 bases, with 16 bases between. Germline V CDR1 and CDR2: SGDLS, YYNGEE. Here the CDR3 reads CASSPGGAAAYNEQFF. Written as DNA, the CDR3 is TGTGCCAGCAGCCCGGGTGGGGCGGCCGCCTACAATGAGCAGTTCTTC.

V and J are TRBV3-1 (or the pseudogene TRBV3-2) and TRBJ2-7; 10 bases are shared with TRBD1. The length of the CDR3 is 14 residues. V was pared by 5 bases and J by 4 bases, with 5 bases of the junction left unmatched. Germline V gene lookup returns CDR1 LGHDT and CDR2 YNNKEL (reference sequence). For the CDR3, the DNA is TGTGCCAGCAGCTTCGGACAGGGGGTTTACGAGCAGTACTTC. Residues: CASSFGQGVYEQYF.

This clone has just one count. The gene calls are TRBV15 and TRBJ1-3, with TRBD1 as a possible D gene (6 bases). The CDR3 spans 16 residues. Trimming took 1 base from V and 0 from J, leaving 10 bases between them. Looked up from germline, CDR1 is LNHNV and CDR2 is YYDKDF (reference sequence). CDR3 bases: TGTGCCACCAGCAGAGGGGACACAGCCTCTGGAAACACCATATATTTT. Protein product: CATSRGDTASGNTIYF.

The chain recombines TRBV4-2 with TRBJ2-5, with D maybe TRBD2 (6 bases). V was pared by 0 bases and J by 13 bases, with 18 bases between. Germline lookup yields CDR1 LGHNA and CDR2 YNFKEQ. The CDR3 consists of 14 residues. CDR3 coding DNA: TGTGCCAGCAGCCAAGATTCTAGCGTGGGGGTCTTGTACTTC. The encoded protein is CASSQDSSVGVLYF.

The chain combines TRBV18 with TRBJ2-4; no clear D. CDR1 and CDR2 from the germline V gene are KGHSH and LQKENI. The CDR3 has 13 residues. Between the trimmed V and J ends, which lost 3 bases and 10 bases, there was a span of 13 bases. The CDR3 region is CASSPEHDWIQYF. The CDR3 bases are TGTGCCAGCTCACCCGAACACGACTGGATTCAGTACTTC.

About this clone: Other DNA sequences in this sample translate to the same CDR3. The rearrangement uses TRBV5-1 and TRBJ1-1, with D possibly TRBD1 on 6 matching bases. The ends were cut back, 0 bases at V and 5 bases at J, with 8 bases in the middle. Germline values: CDR1 SGHRS, CDR2 YFSETQ. The CDR3 runs 13 residues. CDR3 in DNA: TGCGCCAGCAGCTTGGATAGGGGGACTGAAGCTTTCTTT. Its translation is CASSLDRGTEAFF.